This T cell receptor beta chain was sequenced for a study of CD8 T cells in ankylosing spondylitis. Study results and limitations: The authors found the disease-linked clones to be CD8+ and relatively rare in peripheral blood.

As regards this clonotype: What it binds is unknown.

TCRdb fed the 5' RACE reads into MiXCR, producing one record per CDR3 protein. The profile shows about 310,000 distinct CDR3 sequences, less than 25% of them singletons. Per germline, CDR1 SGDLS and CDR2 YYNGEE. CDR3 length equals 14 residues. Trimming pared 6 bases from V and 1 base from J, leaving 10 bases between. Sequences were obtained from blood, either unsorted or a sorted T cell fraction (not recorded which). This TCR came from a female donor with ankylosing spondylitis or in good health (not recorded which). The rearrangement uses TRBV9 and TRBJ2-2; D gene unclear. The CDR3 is CASKKAVNTGELFF. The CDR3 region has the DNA TGTGCCAGCAAGAAGGCCGTGAACACCGGGGAGCTGTTTTTT. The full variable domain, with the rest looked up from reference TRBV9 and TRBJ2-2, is DSGVTQTPKHLITATGQRVTLRCSPRSGDLSVYWYQQSLDQGLQFLIQYYNGEERAKGNILERFSAQQFPDLHSELNLSSLELGDSALYFCASKKAVNTGELFFGEGSRLTVL.